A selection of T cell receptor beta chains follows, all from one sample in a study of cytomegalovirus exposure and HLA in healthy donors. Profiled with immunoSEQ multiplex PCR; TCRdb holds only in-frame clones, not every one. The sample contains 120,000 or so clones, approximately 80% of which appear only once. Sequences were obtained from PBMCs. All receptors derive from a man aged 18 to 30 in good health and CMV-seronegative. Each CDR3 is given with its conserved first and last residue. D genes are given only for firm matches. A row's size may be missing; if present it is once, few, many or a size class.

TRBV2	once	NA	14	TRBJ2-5	CASSEDGQQKWQYF	TGTGCCAGCAGTGAGGACGGACAGCAAAAATGGCAGTACTTC
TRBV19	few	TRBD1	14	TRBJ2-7	CASSIRGQVYEQYF	TGTGCCAGTAGTATAAGGGGGCAAGTCTACGAGCAGTACTTC
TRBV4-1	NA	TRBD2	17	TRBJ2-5	CASSQKTSGAFQETQYF	TGCGCCAGCAGCCAAAAAACTAGCGGGGCCTTCCAAGAGACCCAGTACTTC
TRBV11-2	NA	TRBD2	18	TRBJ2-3	CASSMTSGGPFSTDTQYF	TGTGCCAGCAGCATGACTAGCGGGGGGCCCTTTAGCACAGATACGCAGTATTTT
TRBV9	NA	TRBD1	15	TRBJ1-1	CASSVGTGRDTEAFF	TGTGCCAGCAGCGTGGGGACAGGGCGAGACACTGAAGCTTTCTTT
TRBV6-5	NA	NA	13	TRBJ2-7	CASSPPGSYEQYF	TGTGCCAGCAGTCCCCCGGGTTCCTACGAGCAGTACTTC
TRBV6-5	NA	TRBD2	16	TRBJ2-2	CASSYSAGGLTGELFF	TGTGCCAGCAGTTACTCCGCGGGGGGGCTCACCGGGGAGCTGTTTTTT
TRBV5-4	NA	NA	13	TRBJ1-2	CASSLDQSYGYTF	TGTGCCAGCAGCTTGGACCAGTCCTATGGCTACACCTTC
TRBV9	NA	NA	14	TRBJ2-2	CASSPREITGELFF	TGTGCCAGCAGCCCTCGGGAGATTACCGGGGAGCTGTTTTTT
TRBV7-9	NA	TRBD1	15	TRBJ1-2	CASSSTGGRGYGYTF	TGTGCCAGCAGCTCGACAGGGGGTCGTGGCTATGGCTACACCTTC
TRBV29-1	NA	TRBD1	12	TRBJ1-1	CSVPTGMSEAFF	TGCAGCGTCCCGACAGGGATGTCTGAAGCTTTCTTT
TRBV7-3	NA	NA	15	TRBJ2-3	CASSLSGVRTDTQYF	TGTGCCAGCAGCTTAAGCGGGGTGAGGACAGATACGCAGTATTTT
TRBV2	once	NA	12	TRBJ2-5	CASSEERKTQYF	TGTGCCAGCAGTGAAGAGAGGAAGACCCAGTACTTC
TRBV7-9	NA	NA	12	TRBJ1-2	CASQLGGYGYTF	TGTGCCAGCCAGTTGGGGGGCTATGGCTACACCTTC
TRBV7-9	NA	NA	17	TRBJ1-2	CASSFSRLDLANYGYTF	TGTGCCAGCAGCTTCTCGCGGTTAGATTTAGCTAACTATGGCTACACCTTC
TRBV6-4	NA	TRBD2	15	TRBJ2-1	CASSPTSPPLNEQFF	TGTGCCAGCAGTCCGACTAGCCCCCCCCTCAATGAGCAGTTCTTC
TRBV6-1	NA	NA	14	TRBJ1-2	CASSAYRFPYGYTF	TGTGCCAGCAGTGCCTACAGGTTCCCGTATGGCTACACCTTC
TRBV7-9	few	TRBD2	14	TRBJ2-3	CASSNGLARDTQYF	TGTGCCAGCAGCAACGGACTAGCAAGGGATACGCAGTATTTT
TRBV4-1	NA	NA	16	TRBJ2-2	CASSQGYPNPPGELFF	TGCGCCAGCAGCCAAGGCTACCCCAACCCACCCGGGGAGCTGTTTTTT
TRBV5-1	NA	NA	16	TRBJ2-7	CASSFSDFSGLGEQYF	TGCGCCAGCAGCTTTTCCGATTTTTCAGGGTTAGGCGAGCAGTACTTC
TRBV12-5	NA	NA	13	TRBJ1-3	CASGLGTGNTIYF	TGTGCTAGTGGTTTGGGTACTGGAAACACCATATATTTT
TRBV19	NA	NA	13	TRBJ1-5	CASCNRLNQPQHF	TGTGCCAGTTGTAACAGGCTCAATCAGCCCCAGCATTTT
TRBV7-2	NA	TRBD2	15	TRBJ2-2	CASSFSGVVTGELFF	TGTGCCAGCAGCTTTAGCGGGGTAGTTACCGGGGAGCTGTTTTTT
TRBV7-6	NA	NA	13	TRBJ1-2	CASSLVGSYGYTF	TGTGCCAGCAGCTTAGTGGGGAGCTATGGCTACACCTTC
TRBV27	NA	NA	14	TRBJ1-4	CASSLGGAEEKLFF	TGTGCCAGCAGTTTAGGGGGGGCCGAGGAAAAACTGTTTTTT
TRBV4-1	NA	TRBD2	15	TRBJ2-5	CASSQAAGGPETQYF	TGCGCCAGCAGCCAAGCAGCGGGGGGCCCTGAGACCCAGTACTTC
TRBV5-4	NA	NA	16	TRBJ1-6	CASSLDPGSTDSPLHF	TGTGCCAGCAGCTTGGACCCCGGGAGTACGGATTCACCCCTCCACTTT
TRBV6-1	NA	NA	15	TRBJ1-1	CASSGLLWEATEAFF	TGTGCCAGCAGTGGCCTATTATGGGAGGCCACTGAAGCTTTCTTT
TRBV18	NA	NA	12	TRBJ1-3	CANSLYEDTIYF	TGTGCCAACTCGCTCTATGAAGACACCATATATTTT
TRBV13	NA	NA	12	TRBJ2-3	CASSSPTDTQYF	TGTGCCAGCAGCTCCCCAACAGATACGCAGTATTTT
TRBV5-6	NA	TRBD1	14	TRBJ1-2	CASSFGTENYGYTF	TGTGCCAGCAGCTTCGGGACAGAGAACTATGGCTACACCTTC
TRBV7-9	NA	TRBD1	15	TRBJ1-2	CASRRTGTGVYGYTF	TGTGCCAGCAGACGTACCGGGACAGGGGTCTATGGCTACACCTTC
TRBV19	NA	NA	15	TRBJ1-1	CASSTQTGLNTEAFF	TGTGCCAGTAGTACTCAGACAGGCTTGAACACTGAAGCTTTCTTT
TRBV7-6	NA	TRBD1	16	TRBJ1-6	CASSLRDRAYYSPLHF	TGTGCCAGCAGCTTAAGGGACAGGGCCTATTATTCACCCCTCCACTTT
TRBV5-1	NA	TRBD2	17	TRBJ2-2	CASSLGRGGPNTGELFF	TGCGCCAGCAGCTTGGGTCGGGGGGGACCGAACACCGGGGAGCTGTTTTTT
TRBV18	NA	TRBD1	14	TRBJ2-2	CASSPRGQTGELFF	TGTGCCAGCTCACCACGGGGACAGACCGGGGAGCTGTTTTTT
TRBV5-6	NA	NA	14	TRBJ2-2	CASSSDSYTGELFF	TGTGCCAGCAGCTCTGACAGTTACACCGGGGAGCTGTTTTTT
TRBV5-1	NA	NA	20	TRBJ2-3	CASSPNRGTRTLGSTDTQYF	TGTGCCAGCAGCCCCAACCGCGGGACGAGGACTTTGGGAAGCACAGATACGCAGTATTTT
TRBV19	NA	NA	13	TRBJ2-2	CASRGRRTGELFF	TGTGCCAGTAGGGGCCGAAGGACCGGGGAGCTGTTTTTT
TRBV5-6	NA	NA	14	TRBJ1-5	CASSLSTYNQPQHF	TGTGCCAGCAGCTTGAGTACCTACAATCAGCCCCAGCATTTT
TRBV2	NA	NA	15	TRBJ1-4	CASSERLQGDEKLFF	TGTGCCAGCAGTGAACGTCTACAGGGTGATGAAAAACTGTTTTTT
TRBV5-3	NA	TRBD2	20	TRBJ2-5	CARSWEGGSGGADRGETQYF	TGTGCCAGAAGCTGGGAGGGTGGTAGCGGGGGGGCCGATAGAGGAGAGACCCAGTACTTC
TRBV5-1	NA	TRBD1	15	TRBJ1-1	CASSPPGGGNTEAFF	TGCGCCAGCAGCCCCCCAGGGGGAGGGAACACTGAAGCTTTCTTT